Listed here are 5 T cell receptor beta chains from one sample, sequenced in a study of blood T cell repertoires in COVID-19. Assay used: immunoSEQ multiplex PCR; TCRdb lists only in-frame clones, some missing. The profile shows over 85,000 clones, approximately 86% of them singletons. The sample comprised peripheral blood. All receptors come from a woman aged 80 or over with acute or convalescent COVID-19.

V is TRBV11-2 and J is TRBJ1-6; D gene unclear. Germline CDR1 is SGHAT and CDR2 is FQNNGV. Trimming shortened V by 5 bases and J by 11 bases, and 10 bases separated the two germline ends. The CDR3 loop spans 12 amino acids. The CDR3 protein is CASSPRETPLHF. The CDR3 nucleotides read TGTGCCAGCAGCCCGAGGGAGACACCCCTCCACTTT.

This clone came up once. The rearrangement joins TRBV5-1 to TRBJ2-5; D is possibly TRBD2 (6 bases). This CDR3 region has 14 residues. The germline gives CDR1 SGHRS, CDR2 YFSETQ. With 5 bases removed from V and 6 bases from J, the gap between germline ends came to 17 bases. The CDR3 region is CASRPLEAGKTQYF. The CDR3 DNA follows: TGCGCCAGCAGACCACTAGAGGCGGGAAAGACCCAGTACTTC.

The CDR3 nucleotides are TGTGCCAGCAGCTTAGCAATAAATAATTCACCCCTCCACTTT. Protein: CASSLAINNSPLHF. The chain employs TRBV7-9 and TRBJ1-6; D uncertain. V was shortened by 0 bases and J by 5 bases, with 5 bases between the two germline ends. The CDR3 is made up of 14 amino acids. In germline, CDR1 is SEHNR, CDR2 FQNEAQ (reference sequence).

This clone has only a few counts. The chain joins TRBV9 to TRBJ1-2; TRBD1 is a possible D gene (5 bases). Germline CDR1 and CDR2: SGDLS and YYNGEE. The V end lost 3 bases, the J end lost 3 bases, and 12 bases lay between the germline ends. The CDR3 has 14 amino acids. CDR3 loop: CASSAGGTDYGYTF. Here the CDR3 DNA reads TGTGCCAGCAGCGCGGGGGGGACCGACTATGGCTACACCTTC.

V and J are TRBV11-3 and TRBJ2-2, with D perhaps TRBD1 (6 bases). Deletions cut 6 bases from V and 2 bases from J, with 7 bases between. Germline values: CDR1 SGHNT, CDR2 YENEEA. The CDR3 is 13 amino acids. This CDR3 reads CASRQGNTGELFF. The CDR3 nucleotides are TGTGCCAGCAGACAGGGTAACACCGGGGAGCTGTTTTTT. The full variable domain, in which reference TRBV11-3 and TRBJ2-2 provide the parts outside the CDR3, is EAGVVQSPRYKIIEKKQPVAFWCNPISGHNTLYWYLQNLGQGPELLIRYENEEAVDDSQLPKDRFSAERLKGVDSTLKIQPAELGDSAVYLCASRQGNTGELFFGEGSRLTVL.